Here is one T cell receptor (beta chain) with its context. Its specificity is unknown. Sequenced by immunoSEQ multiplex PCR; TCRdb stores in-frame clones only, minus some. The sample records roughly 96,000 clones, 75% to 90% being singletons. The sample comes from a study of T cell responses to AZD1222 COVID-19 vaccine. Study-level points and caveats: There were mostly white British donors and more females than males, and clonal diversity was possibly underestimated. Baseline seropositivity characterized only six AZD1222 recipients.

Germline lookup yields CDR1 MNHNS and CDR2 SASEGT. The CDR3 consists of 16 residues. V was shortened by 1 base and J by 0 bases, with 10 bases between the two germline ends. Sequencing was performed on peripheral blood, taken on day 0 of AZD1222 vaccination. The clonotype was recovered from an adult in good health. The chain joins TRBV6-1 to TRBJ1-3; D is unresolved. CDR3 loop: CASSEDGSFSGNTIYF. The CDR3 bases are TGTGCCAGCAGTGAAGACGGCAGCTTCTCTGGAAACACCATATATTTT.